The 20 T cell receptor beta chains presented below share a single source sample, sequenced in a study of siplizumab effects on memory and regulatory T cells. Clones were sequenced by immunoSEQ multiplex PCR, and TCRdb holds only the in-frame ones, with some missing. In the table there are roughly 56,000 clones, approximately 93% of which are singletons. The sample comprised CD8+ T cells sorted from blood. The receptors come from a human donor in good health.

V gene TRBV10-2 combines with J gene TRBJ2-7, with TRBD2 identical over 11 bases. The CDR3 has 18 residues. Germline assignment: CDR1 WSHSY and CDR2 SAAADI. V lost 9 bases, J lost 6 bases, and 22 bases stayed unmatched. CDR3 loop: CARVLRGSTSGSRAEQYF. The CDR3 nucleotides are TGCGCCAGAGTCCTAAGGGGGTCTACTAGCGGGAGTAGGGCCGAGCAGTACTTC.

The chain combines TRBV5-1 with TRBJ2-7, with TRBD1 matching 7 bases. V was pared by 0 bases and J by 7 bases, with 4 bases of the junction left unmatched. CDR3 length equals 13 residues. Germline-derived CDR1 and CDR2 are SGHRS and YFSETQ. This CDR3 reads CASSLDRGREQYF. The CDR3 DNA sequence: TGCGCCAGCAGCTTGGACAGGGGTCGGGAGCAGTACTTC.

The chain uses TRBV5-6 and TRBJ2-5, with D perhaps TRBD1 or TRBD2 (5 bases each). Gene TRBJ2-7 matches the end of the DNA better, so the J call may be wrong. Per the germline V gene, CDR1 is SGHDT and CDR2 is YYEEEE. The CDR3 is 13 residues long. The DNA of the CDR3 is TGTGCCAGCAGCTTCGGGACCACCTACGAGCAGTACTTC. Translation: CASSFGTTYEQYF.

The rearrangement uses TRBV5-1 and TRBJ2-1; no definite D call. Germline CDR1 SGHRS, CDR2 YFSETQ. Between the trimmed V and J ends, which lost 1 base and 7 bases, there was a span of 15 bases. The CDR3 spans 15 residues. This CDR3 is CASSLLDDSRNEQFF. In nucleotides, the CDR3 is TGCGCCAGCAGCTTGTTGGACGATTCTAGGAATGAGCAGTTCTTC. Looking up the rest from reference TRBV5-1 and TRBJ2-1 gives the full variable domain: KAGVTQTPRYLIKTRGQQVTLSCSPISGHRSVSWYQQTPGQGLQFLFEYFSETQRNKGNFPGRFSGRQFSNSRSEMNVSTLELGDSALYLCASSLLDDSRNEQFFGPGTRLTVL.

The rearrangement links TRBV28 to TRBJ2-1; 7 bases are a match to TRBD2. The V gene end was trimmed by 2 bases and the J gene end by 4 bases; junction bases not matched to a gene: 5. This CDR3 region has 15 residues. The germline CDR1 and CDR2 sequences are MDHEN and SYDVKM. The DNA for the CDR3 is TGTGCCAGCAGTTTAGGAGCTAGCGGATACAATGAGCAGTTCTTC. Residues: CASSLGASGYNEQFF.

The chain combines TRBV4-1 with TRBJ2-1; maybe TRBD2 (6 bases). CDR3 length equals 13 residues. Germline lookup yields CDR1 MGHRA and CDR2 YSYEKL. Trimming removed 1 base at V and 5 bases at J, with 6 bases between. For the CDR3, the DNA is TGCGCCAGCAGCCAAGCGGGGGACAATGAGCAGTTCTTC. This encodes CASSQAGDNEQFF.

The gene calls are TRBV19 and TRBJ1-2, with D perhaps matching TRBD1 (5 bases). Trimming took 7 bases from V and 4 from J, leaving 16 bases between them. There are 14 residues in the CDR3. Germline CDR1 LNHDA, CDR2 SQIVND (reference sequence). CDR3 bases: TGTGCCAGTACCCAATTCCCAGGGACCTATGGCTACACCTTC. As protein: CASTQFPGTYGYTF.

The chain joins TRBV19 to TRBJ2-7; the D is unclear. V shed 3 bases and J shed 0 bases, with 6 bases lying between them. Germline V CDR1 and CDR2: LNHDA, SQIVND (reference sequence). This CDR3 comprises 13 residues. The CDR3 is CASSMAVSYEQYF. The CDR3, as DNA: TGTGCCAGTAGTATGGCTGTCTCCTACGAGCAGTACTTC.

The chain has TRBV2 and TRBJ2-7, with D uncertain. Germline assignment: CDR1 SNHLY and CDR2 FYNNEI. Deletions cut 4 bases from V and 6 bases from J, with 7 bases between. CDR3 length equals 11 residues. This CDR3 reads CASSGGLEQYF. Here the CDR3 DNA reads TGTGCCAGCAGTGGTGGGCTCGAGCAGTACTTC.

The V call is TRBV7-8, the J call TRBJ2-5; a weak D match, TRBD1 (6 bases). CDR3 length: 13 residues. Germline-derived CDR1 and CDR2 are SGHVS and FQNEAQ. Trimming stripped 2 bases from V and 5 bases from J, with 9 bases between. The DNA for the CDR3 is TGTGCCAGCAGCTTAAACAGGGTGGAGACCCAGTACTTC. It encodes CASSLNRVETQYF. The variable domain in full, with the rest retrieved from reference TRBV7-8 and TRBJ2-5, is GAGVSQSPRYKVAKRGQDVALRCDPISGHVSLFWYQQALGQGPEFLTYFQNEAQLDKSGLPSDRFFAERPEGSVSTLKIQRTQQEDSAVYLCASSLNRVETQYFGPGTRLLVL.

This clone was detected once. This chain uses TRBV5-1 with TRBJ2-6; 8 nucleotides agree with TRBD1. CDR1 SGHRS and CDR2 YFSETQ come from the germline V gene. The J segment lost 2 bases and the V segment lost 0 bases, leaving 4 bases of the junction unmatched. The CDR3 consists of 17 residues. The CDR3 bases are TGCGCCAGCAGCTTGGGCGCAGGGGGCCCTGGGGCCAACGTCCTGACTTTC. Its protein product is CASSLGAGGPGANVLTF.

J is TRBJ1-5 and V is TRBV5-6; D is uncertain. Germline values: CDR1 SGHDT, CDR2 YYEEEE. V was trimmed by 0 bases and J by 3 bases, leaving 13 bases between them. This CDR3 has 16 residues. CDR3 nucleotide sequence: TGTGCCAGCAGCTTGGGTTCCGCAGCGATCAATCAGCCCCAGCATTTT. It specifies CASSLGSAAINQPQHF.

The rearrangement joins TRBV19 to TRBJ2-7, with 10 bases identical to TRBD2. Unmatched junction bases numbered 7, after V lost 6 bases and J lost 5 bases. Germline V gene sequence: CDR1 LNHDA, CDR2 SQIVND (reference sequence). The CDR3 length is 14 residues. CDR3 residues: CASSQRLAGDEQYF. The CDR3 coding sequence is TGTGCCAGTAGCCAGCGACTAGCGGGTGACGAGCAGTACTTC. Full variable domain (remainder filled in from reference TRBV19 and TRBJ2-7): DGGITQSPKYLFRKEGQNVTLSCEQNLNHDAMYWYRQDPGQGLRLIYYSQIVNDFQKGDIAEGYSVSREKKESFPLTVTSAQKNPTAFYLCASSQRLAGDEQYFGPGTRLTVT.

The gene calls are TRBV14 and TRBJ1-2, with D uncertain. In germline, CDR1 is SGHDN, CDR2 FVKESK. V lost 2 bases to trimming and J lost 2 bases, with 9 bases between them. This CDR3 is 14 amino acids long. Here the CDR3 reads CASSQLSENYGYTF. The CDR3 DNA reads TGTGCCAGCAGCCAATTGAGTGAGAACTATGGCTACACCTTC.

The chain recombines TRBV29-1 with TRBJ2-1; D is perhaps TRBD1 or TRBD2 (7 bases each). CDR3 length: 13 residues. Germline V gene data show CDR1 as SQVTM and CDR2 as ANQGSEA. With 6 bases removed from V and 5 bases from J, the gap between germline ends came to 14 bases. CDR3 amino acids: CSVPQGGNNEQFF. The CDR3, as DNA: TGCAGCGTGCCCCAGGGGGGGAACAATGAGCAGTTCTTC.

This chain uses TRBV28 with TRBJ1-5, with D possibly matching TRBD1 (6 bases). Germline-derived CDR1 and CDR2 are MDHEN and SYDVKM. This CDR3 has 15 amino acids. V gave up 5 bases and J gave up 0 bases, with 11 bases separating them. CDR3 nucleotide sequence: TGTGCCAGCAGTCCACAGGGTTTTAGCAATCAGCCCCAGCATTTT. Translating gives CASSPQGFSNQPQHF.

J is TRBJ1-1 and V is TRBV6-1, with D possibly being TRBD1 (5 bases). This CDR3 region has 13 residues. Trimming removed 5 bases from V and 4 bases from J, with 11 bases in between. The germline gives CDR1 MNHNS, CDR2 SASEGT. CDR3 residues: CASSSTRVTEAFF. For the CDR3, the DNA is TGTGCCAGCAGTTCTACCAGGGTCACTGAAGCTTTCTTT.

The V and J genes are TRBV11-3 and TRBJ2-4; 12 bases match TRBD2. This CDR3 has 18 residues. The V gene end was trimmed by 1 base and the J gene end by 1 base; junction bases not matched to a gene: 5. Germline lookup yields CDR1 SGHNT and CDR2 YENEEA. This CDR3 reads CASSLATLAGGAKNIQYF. CDR3 DNA: TGTGCCAGCAGCTTAGCCACACTAGCGGGAGGCGCCAAAAACATTCAGTACTTC. Drawing the rest from reference TRBV11-3 and TRBJ2-4, the complete variable domain is EAGVVQSPRYKIIEKKQPVAFWCNPISGHNTLYWYLQNLGQGPELLIRYENEEAVDDSQLPKDRFSAERLKGVDSTLKIQPAELGDSAVYLCASSLATLAGGAKNIQYFGAGTRLSVL.

J is TRBJ2-7 and V is TRBV27, with D maybe TRBD2 (6 bases). The CDR3 loop spans 13 amino acids. V shed 3 bases and J shed 3 bases, with 9 bases lying between them. Germline assignment: CDR1 MNHEY and CDR2 SMNVEV (reference sequence). Here the CDR3 DNA reads TGTGCCAGCAGTTTGGGACTCCACTACGAGCAGTACTTC. Translated, it gives CASSLGLHYEQYF.

The V and J genes are TRBV14 and TRBJ2-7, with a tentative D call TRBD2 (6 bases). Trimming stripped 3 bases from V and 3 bases from J, with 6 bases between. CDR3 length: 12 residues. CDR1 is SGHDN and CDR2 is FVKESK in the germline V gene. The CDR3 sequence: CASSQTSYEQYF. CDR3 coding DNA: TGTGCCAGCAGCCAGACTAGCTACGAGCAGTACTTC.